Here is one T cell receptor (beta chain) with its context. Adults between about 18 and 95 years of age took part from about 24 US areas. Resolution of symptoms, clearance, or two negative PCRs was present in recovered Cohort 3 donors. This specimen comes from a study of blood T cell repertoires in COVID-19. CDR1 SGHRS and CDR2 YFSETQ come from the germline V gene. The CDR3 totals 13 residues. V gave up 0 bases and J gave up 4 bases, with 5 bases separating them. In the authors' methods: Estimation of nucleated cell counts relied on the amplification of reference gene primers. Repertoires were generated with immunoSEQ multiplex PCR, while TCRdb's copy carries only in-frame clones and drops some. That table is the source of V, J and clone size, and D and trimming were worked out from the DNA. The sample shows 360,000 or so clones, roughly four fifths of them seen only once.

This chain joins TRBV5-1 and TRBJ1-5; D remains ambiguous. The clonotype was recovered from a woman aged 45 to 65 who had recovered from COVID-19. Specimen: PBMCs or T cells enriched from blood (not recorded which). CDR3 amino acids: CASSLEQNQPQHF. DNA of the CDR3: TGCGCCAGCAGCTTGGAACAGAATCAGCCCCAGCATTTT.